This TCR beta chain was captured by sequencing in a study of shared clonotypes between healthy human individuals. Whole-study results and caveats: Represented diversity (both genetic and exposure-history) was limited by the small number of donors.

PCR replicates performed on unsorted PBMC used 300 to 350 ng DNA, some 30,000 T cell genomes. Sequencing used immunoSEQ multiplex PCR; TCRdb keeps in-frame clones, though not all of them. The sample holds approximately 500,000 clones; approximately 79% are singletons and the top ten take 13%. The donors were all Caucasian adults (living in Nashville, Tennessee). About this clone: Antigen specificity is unknown.

Germline assignment: CDR1 SEHNR and CDR2 FQNEAQ (reference sequence). V was cut by 8 bases and J by 5 bases, with 24 bases left in between. The CDR3 is 17 amino acids. The sequencing sample was made of PBMCs. The receptor was derived from a woman in her forties in good health. Some clones in this sample may be carry-over from other donors' samples. The gene calls are TRBV7-9 and TRBJ2-2, with D perhaps matching TRBD1 (5 bases). The CDR3 sequence is CASSPRWGAERTGELFF. The CDR3 DNA is TGTGCCAGCTCCCCCCGGTGGGGCGCAGAGCGTACCGGGGAGCTGTTTTTT. Supplemented by reference TRBV7-9 and TRBJ2-2, the full variable domain reads DTGVSQNPRHKITKRGQNVTFRCDPISEHNRLYWYRQTLGQGPEFLTYFQNEAQLEKSRLLSDRFSAERPKGSFSTLEIQRTEQGDSAMYLCASSPRWGAERTGELFFGEGSRLTVL.